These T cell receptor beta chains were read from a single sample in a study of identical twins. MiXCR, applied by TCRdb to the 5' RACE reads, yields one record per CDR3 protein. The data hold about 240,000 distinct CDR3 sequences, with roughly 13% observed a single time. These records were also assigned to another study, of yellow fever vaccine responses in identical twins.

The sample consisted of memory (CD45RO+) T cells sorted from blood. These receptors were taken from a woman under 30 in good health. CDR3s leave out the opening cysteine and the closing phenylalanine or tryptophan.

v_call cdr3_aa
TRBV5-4 ASSKPGVGETQY
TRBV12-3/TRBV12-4 ASSLAGVKNIQY
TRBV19 ASTGRGGHQPQH
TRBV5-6 ASSKGNRGGQETQY
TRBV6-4 ASSDSPGLAIEQF
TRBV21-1 ASISGLAGIQETQY
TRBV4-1 ASSDPNRAGPSTDTQY
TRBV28 ASSLGRGPSHEQY
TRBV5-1 ASSTRTSGSTDTQY
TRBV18 ASSPDRENF
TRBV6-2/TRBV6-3 ASSPGTAYEQY
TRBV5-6 ASSLLEYEQY
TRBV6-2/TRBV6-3 ASTRTSGYNEQF
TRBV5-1 ASSLTGMTGELF
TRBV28 ASSGGTVIYEQY
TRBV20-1 SAPRTQTTQETQY
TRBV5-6 ASSLVASHEQY
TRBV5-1 ASSLGAPAIDEQF
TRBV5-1 ASSFLDGSTDTQY
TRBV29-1 SVWGQGGYGANVLT
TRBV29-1 SGLTGGRTDTQY
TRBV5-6 AGSLEGQGLRETQY
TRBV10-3 AIMSAAGGLNEQY
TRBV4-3 ASSVGTGDSYEQY
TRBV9 ASSVGTGPYEQY
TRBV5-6 ASTLRGVTDTQY
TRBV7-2 ASSFRLAASNEQF
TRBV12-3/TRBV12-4 ASSLAISGTPEAF
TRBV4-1 ASSQMGLAGRGQETQY
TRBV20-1 SADSGQGKYEQY
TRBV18 ASSLGTGEVYTEAF
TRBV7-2 ASSFFRDTQY
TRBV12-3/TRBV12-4 ASTGKNEQF
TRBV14 ASSQTGTRYGYT
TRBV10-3 ATAGDQETQY
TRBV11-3 ASSQSGNYEQY
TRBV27 ASSKQGLEQY
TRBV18 ASSPQSGVDTGELF
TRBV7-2 ASSLGSGMEQF
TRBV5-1 ASSRSDPQETQY
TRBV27 ASSPQRGGYEQY